These T cell receptor beta chains were read from a single sample in a study of Ad26.COV2.S vaccination and SARS-CoV-2 variants. Sequenced by immunoSEQ multiplex PCR; TCRdb stores in-frame clones only, minus some. The repertoire has about half a million clones, approximately 90% of them found once; the top ten carry over 1.5%. The starting material was peripheral blood, obtained in a trial of Ad26.COV2.S vaccine versus placebo. The receptors were gathered from a person between 18 and 59 years old who received the Ad26.COV2.S COVID-19 vaccine or a placebo. Both conserved end residues are part of each CDR3. The order of the fields is clone size, V gene, CDR3 length, D gene, J gene, CDR3 DNA, CDR3 protein. D genes are given only for firm matches. The listing skips clone size in some rows; elsewhere it reads once, few, many or a size class.

.	TRBV18	12	.	TRBJ2-7	TGTGCCAGCTCAAGTCTGGGTCGGGAGCAGTACTTC	CASSSLGREQYF
.	TRBV7-2	15	TRBD2	TRBJ2-3	TGTGCCAGCAGCTTCCGGGGGGGCGAGTCGGATACGCAGTATTTT	CASSFRGGESDTQYF
.	TRBV7-2	15	TRBD1	TRBJ2-3	TGTGCCAGCAGCCCCCGACAGGGCTGGCAGGATACGCAGTATTTT	CASSPRQGWQDTQYF
.	TRBV6-5	13	TRBD1	TRBJ2-7	TGTGCCAGCACGGGACAGGGGAGGAACGAGCAGTACTTC	CASTGQGRNEQYF
.	TRBV7-2	14	.	TRBJ2-2	TGTGCCAGCAGCTTAGGGGGTGTGAACGGGGAGCTGTTTTTT	CASSLGGVNGELFF
few	TRBV7-2	13	.	TRBJ2-4	TGTGCCAGCAGGTCATACAGCGAAAACATTCAGTACTTC	CASRSYSENIQYF
.	TRBV3-1/TRBV3-2	15	TRBD1	TRBJ2-7	TGTGCCAGCAGCGCCCCGGGACAGGGGTCCTACGAGCAGTACTTC	CASSAPGQGSYEQYF
.	TRBV9	21	TRBD2	TRBJ2-2	TGTGCCAGCAGTCAACCCGGGACTAGCGGGAGGGCGGATGCGAACACCGGGGAGCTGTTTTTT	CASSQPGTSGRADANTGELFF
.	TRBV4-3	18	TRBD1	TRBJ1-6	TGCGCCAGCAGCCAAGGGAGAATAGGGGGCGCGAATAATTCACCCCTCCACTTT	CASSQGRIGGANNSPLHF
.	TRBV6-5	13	.	TRBJ1-3	TGTGCCAGCAGTTATGGCGGCGGAAACACCATATATTTT	CASSYGGGNTIYF
.	TRBV1	17	.	TRBJ1-1	TGCACCAGCAGCACCAGGACAGGGCCCCCGAAGGGTACTGAAGCTTTCTTT	CTSSTRTGPPKGTEAFF
once	TRBV7-2	13	.	TRBJ1-2	TGTGCCAGCAGCTTAGCTGGGGGCTATGGCTACACCTTC	CASSLAGGYGYTF
.	TRBV28	12	.	TRBJ1-5	TGTGCCAGCGTGACCAGCAATCAGCCCCAGCATTTT	CASVTSNQPQHF
.	TRBV7-2	13	.	TRBJ2-2	TGTGCCAGCAATAGGGAGAACACCGGGGAGCTGTTTTTT	CASNRENTGELFF
.	TRBV9	15	.	TRBJ1-2	TGTGCCAGCAGCGTAGATAGCAAAGACCGCTATGGCTACACCTTC	CASSVDSKDRYGYTF
.	TRBV10-3	15	TRBD1	TRBJ1-1	TGTGCCATCAGTGAGGGGACAGGGTGGGACACTGAAGCTTTCTTT	CAISEGTGWDTEAFF